This T cell receptor (beta chain) was obtained from a study of breast tumors, draining lymph nodes, adjacent tissues. Notes on the study in general: Tumor TCR diversity was below lymph nodes but above nontumor tissue.

TCRdb itself ran the multiplex PCR reads through MiXCR, one entry per CDR3 protein. The sample holds fewer than 140,000 distinct CDR3 sequences; less than 40% are singletons and the top ten take 5.5% to 6%. Samples came from axillary lymph nodes draining the breast cancer. CDR1 is SGHDN and CDR2 is FVKESK in the germline V gene. The CDR3 spans 13 residues. Comment on this clonotype: Its specificity is unknown. In this CDR3 the conserved last residue, phenylalanine or tryptophan, is missing, so a read error is likely.

This clonotype was obtained from a female donor with breast cancer. Some clones in this sample may be carry-over from other donors' samples. What was sequenced was axillary lymph node tissue. The rearrangement links TRBV14 to TRBJ2-1, with D perhaps TRBD2 (5 bases). CDR3 DNA: TGTGCCGGCAGCCAAGGTCCCGGGGATGAGCAGTTCTCC. Translating gives CAGSQGPGDEQFS.